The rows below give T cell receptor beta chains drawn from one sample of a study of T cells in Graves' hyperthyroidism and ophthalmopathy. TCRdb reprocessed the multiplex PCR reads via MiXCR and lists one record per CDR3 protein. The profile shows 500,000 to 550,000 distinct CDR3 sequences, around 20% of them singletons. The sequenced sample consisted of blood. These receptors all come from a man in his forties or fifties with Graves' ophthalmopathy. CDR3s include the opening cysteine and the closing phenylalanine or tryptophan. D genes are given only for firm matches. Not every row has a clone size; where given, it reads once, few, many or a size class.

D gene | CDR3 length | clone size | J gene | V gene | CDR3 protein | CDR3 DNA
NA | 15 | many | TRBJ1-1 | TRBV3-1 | CASSQWDVENTEAFF | TGTGCCAGCAGCCAGTGGGACGTCGAGAACACTGAAGCTTTCTTT
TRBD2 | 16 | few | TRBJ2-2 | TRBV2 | CASRDLAEGNTGELFF | TGTGCCAGCAGGGATCTAGCGGAGGGTAACACCGGGGAGCTGTTTTTT
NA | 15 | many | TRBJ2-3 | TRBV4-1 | CASRSRTRSTDTQYF | TGCGCCAGCAGGTCTAGGACAAGGAGCACAGATACGCAGTATTTT
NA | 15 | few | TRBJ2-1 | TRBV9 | CASSVGGFEGNEQFF | TGTGCCAGCAGCGTAGGGGGGTTTGAGGGCAATGAGCAGTTCTTC
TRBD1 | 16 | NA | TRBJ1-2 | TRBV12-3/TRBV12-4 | CASSPMGTGGIYGYTF | TGTGCCAGCAGTCCCATGGGGACAGGGGGCATCTATGGCTACACCTTC
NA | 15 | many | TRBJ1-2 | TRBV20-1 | CSARAHVQANYGYTF | TGCAGTGCTAGGGCTCATGTCCAGGCTAACTATGGCTACACCTTC
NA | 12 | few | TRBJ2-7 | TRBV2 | CASRYKTEEQYF | TGTGCCAGCAGATATAAGACGGAAGAGCAGTACTTC
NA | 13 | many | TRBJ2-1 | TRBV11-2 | CASSPTSVNEQFF | TGTGCCAGCAGCCCGACTAGTGTCAATGAGCAGTTCTTC
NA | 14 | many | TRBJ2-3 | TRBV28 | CASSFPPSTDTQYF | TGTGCCAGCAGTTTTCCCCCTAGCACGGATACGCAGTATTTT
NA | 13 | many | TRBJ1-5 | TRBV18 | CASSQLDNQPQHF | TGTGCCAGCTCACAGCTCGACAATCAGCCCCAGCATTTT
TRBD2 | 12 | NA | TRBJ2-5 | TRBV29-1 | CSVGGGGETQYF | TGCAGCGTTGGTGGGGGGGGGGAGACCCAGTACTTC
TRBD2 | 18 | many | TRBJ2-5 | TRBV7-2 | CASSLTFSGSAVGETQYF | TGTGCCAGCAGCTTAACATTTAGCGGGAGTGCGGTAGGAGAGACCCAGTACTTC
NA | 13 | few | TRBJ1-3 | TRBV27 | CASRSPTGNTIYF | TGTGCCAGCCGAAGTCCGACTGGAAACACCATATATTTT
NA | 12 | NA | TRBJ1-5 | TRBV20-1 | CSAVRGNQPQHF | TGCAGTGCCGTAAGGGGGAATCAGCCCCAGCATTTT
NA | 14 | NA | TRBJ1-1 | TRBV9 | CANSPQGFRPEAFF | TGTGCCAACAGCCCGCAGGGCTTTCGGCCTGAAGCTTTCTTT
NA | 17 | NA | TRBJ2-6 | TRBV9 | CASSGSRGGSGANVLTF | TGTGCCAGCAGCGGTTCCAGGGGCGGCTCTGGAGCCAACGTCCTGACTTTC
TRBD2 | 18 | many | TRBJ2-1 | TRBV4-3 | CASSQEVPPTSGSNEQFF | TGCGCCAGCAGCCAAGAAGTCCCGCCTACTAGCGGGAGCAATGAGCAGTTCTTC
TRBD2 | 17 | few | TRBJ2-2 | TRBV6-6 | CASSYFSGLAVTGELFF | TGTGCCAGCAGTTACTTCTCCGGACTAGCGGTAACCGGGGAGCTGTTTTTT
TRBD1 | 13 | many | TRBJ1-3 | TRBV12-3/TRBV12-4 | CATGGQAIYTIYF | TGTGCCACAGGTGGACAGGCTATCTATACCATATATTTT
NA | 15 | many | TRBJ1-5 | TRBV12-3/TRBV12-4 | CASSLAGTENQPQHF | TGTGCCAGCAGTTTGGCAGGGACCGAGAATCAGCCCCAGCATTTT
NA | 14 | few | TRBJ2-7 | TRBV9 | CASSPRGGAHEQYF | TGTGCCAGCAGCCCCCGGGGCGGGGCCCACGAGCAGTACTTC
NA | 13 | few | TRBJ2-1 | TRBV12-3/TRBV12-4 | CASSFLAVGEQFF | TGTGCCAGCAGTTTCCTAGCTGTAGGTGAGCAGTTCTTC
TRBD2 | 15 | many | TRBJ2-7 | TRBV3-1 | CASSQDLPGRDEQYF | TGTGCCAGCAGCCAAGATCTCCCAGGGAGGGACGAGCAGTACTTC
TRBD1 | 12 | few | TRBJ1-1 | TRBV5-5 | CASSLQGQRAFF | TGTGCCAGCAGCCTACAGGGGCAACGCGCTTTCTTT
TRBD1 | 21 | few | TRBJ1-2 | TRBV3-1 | CASSQALFSSGTGKSSYGYTF | TGTGCCAGCAGCCAGGCTCTTTTCTCTTCCGGGACAGGGAAAAGTAGTTATGGCTACACCTTC
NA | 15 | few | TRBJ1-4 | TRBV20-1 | CSANQGRVANEKLFF | TGCAGTGCTAACCAGGGGAGGGTCGCTAATGAAAAACTGTTTTTT
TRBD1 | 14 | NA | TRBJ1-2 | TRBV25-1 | CASSKQGWNYGYTF | TGTGCCAGCAGTAAACAGGGGTGGAACTATGGCTACACCTTC
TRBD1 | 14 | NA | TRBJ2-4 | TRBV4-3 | CASSFRDRGNIQYF | TGCGCCAGCAGCTTCCGGGACAGGGGGAACATTCAGTACTTC
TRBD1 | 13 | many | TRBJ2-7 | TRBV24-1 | CATGDPGGGEQYF | TGTGCCACCGGAGACCCAGGGGGTGGCGAGCAGTACTTC
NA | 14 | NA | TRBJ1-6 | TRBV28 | CASSLNGPGSPLHF | TGTGCCAGCAGTTTGAATGGACCGGGGTCACCCCTCCACTTT
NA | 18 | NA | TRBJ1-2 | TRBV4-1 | CASSQDLRAGSYDYGYTF | TGCGCCAGCAGCCAAGATCTTCGAGCCGGGTCGTACGACTATGGCTACACCTTC
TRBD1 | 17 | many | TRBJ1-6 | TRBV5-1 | CASSSSARTGLNSPLHF | TGCGCCAGCAGCTCGTCCGCCAGGACAGGTCTAAATTCACCCCTCCACTTT
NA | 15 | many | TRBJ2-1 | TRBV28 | CASNQAGQGENEQFF | TGTGCCAGCAATCAGGCGGGACAAGGGGAAAATGAGCAGTTCTTC
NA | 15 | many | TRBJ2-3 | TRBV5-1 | CASSLVVTTTDTQYF | TGCGCCAGCAGCTTGGTGGTGACAACCACAGATACGCAGTATTTT
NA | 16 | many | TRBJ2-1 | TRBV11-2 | CASSPLQGSSYNEQFF | TGTGCCAGCAGCCCCCTTCAGGGGAGCTCCTACAATGAGCAGTTCTTC
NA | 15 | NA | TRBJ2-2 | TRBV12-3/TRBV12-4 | CASSFERLGTGELFF | TGTGCCAGCAGTTTCGAGAGACTCGGCACCGGGGAGCTGTTTTTT
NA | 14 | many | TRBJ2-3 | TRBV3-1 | CASSQDTRRSREYF | TGTGCCAGCAGCCAAGATACGAGGAGGAGTAGGGAGTATTTT
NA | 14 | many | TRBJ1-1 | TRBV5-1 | CASSLGQIWTEAFF | TGCGCCAGCAGCTTGGGACAGATTTGGACTGAAGCTTTCTTT
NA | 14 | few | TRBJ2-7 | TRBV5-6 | CASSLGQHSYEQYF | TGTGCCAGCAGCCTCGGACAGCACTCCTACGAGCAGTACTTC
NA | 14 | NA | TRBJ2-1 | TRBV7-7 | CASSLSDTYNEQFF | TGTGCTAGCAGCTTATCAGATACTTACAATGAGCAGTTCTTC
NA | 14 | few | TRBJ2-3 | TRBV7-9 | CASSLQGAPDTQYF | TGTGCCAGCAGCTTACAAGGGGCCCCAGATACGCAGTATTTT
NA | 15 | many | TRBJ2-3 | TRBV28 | CASTSGSEPPDTQYF | TGTGCCAGCACCTCCGGTAGTGAGCCCCCAGATACGCAGTATTTT
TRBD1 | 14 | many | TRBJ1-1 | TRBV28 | CASSHADRVTEAFF | TGTGCCAGCAGCCATGCGGACAGGGTAACTGAAGCTTTCTTT
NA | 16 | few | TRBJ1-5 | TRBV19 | CASSSRSRAGNQPQHF | TGTGCCAGTAGTTCTAGGAGTCGGGCAGGGAATCAGCCCCAGCATTTT
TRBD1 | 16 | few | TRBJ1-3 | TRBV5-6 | CASSLGRDRAGNTIYF | TGTGCCAGCAGCCTTGGCCGGGACAGGGCTGGAAACACCATATATTTT
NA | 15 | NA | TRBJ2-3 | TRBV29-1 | CSVQEVPPSIDTQYF | TGCAGCGTTCAAGAGGTGCCGCCTAGCATAGATACGCAGTATTTT
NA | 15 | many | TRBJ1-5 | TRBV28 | CASSPDTLDGQPQHF | TGTGCCAGCAGTCCCGACACCCTAGACGGTCAGCCCCAGCATTTT
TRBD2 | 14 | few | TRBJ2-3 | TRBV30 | CAWSLSGSTDTQYF | TGTGCCTGGAGTCTTAGCGGGAGCACAGATACGCAGTATTTT
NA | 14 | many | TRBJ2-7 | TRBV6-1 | CASGAGANSYEQYF | TGTGCCAGCGGGGCAGGGGCCAACTCCTACGAGCAGTACTTC
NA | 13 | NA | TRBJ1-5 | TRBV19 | CASSPRLDQPQHF | TGTGCCAGTAGTCCCAGGCTGGATCAGCCCCAGCATTTT
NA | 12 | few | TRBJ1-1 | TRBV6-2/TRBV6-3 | CASTQQVTEAFF | TGTGCCAGCACCCAACAAGTTACTGAAGCTTTCTTT
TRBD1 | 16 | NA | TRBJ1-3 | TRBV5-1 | CASSPGTGSRWNTIYF | TGCGCCAGCAGCCCTGGGACAGGGTCACGGTGGAACACCATATATTTT